The rows below give T cell receptor beta chains drawn from one sample of a study of blood T cell repertoires in COVID-19. Profiling relied on immunoSEQ multiplex PCR, and the TCRdb table lists in-frame clones only, not all of them. The table has fewer than 300,000 clones, around 85% seen once. The sequenced sample was peripheral blood. These TCRs come from a man in his forties or fifties with active or convalescent COVID-19. Both conserved end residues are part of each CDR3. The D gene is left open where the match is weak. Size values are once, few and many counts, or a class for expanded clones, and some rows have none.

TRBJ2-7,-,TRBD1,TRBV7-9,CASSFRDRGHEQYF,TGTGCCAGCAGCTTCCGGGACAGGGGACACGAGCAGTACTTC
TRBJ2-7,-,TRBD2,TRBV6-6,CASRPSGFSYEQYF,TGTGCCAGCAGACCTAGCGGGTTTTCCTACGAGCAGTACTTC
TRBJ1-4,once,TRBD1,TRBV5-1,CASSWDSFNEKLFF,TGCGCCAGCAGCTGGGACAGCTTTAATGAAAAACTGTTTTTT
TRBJ2-7,once,TRBD1,TRBV7-8,CASSLEGDRGLYEQYF,TGTGCCAGCAGCTTAGAGGGGGACAGGGGGCTTTACGAGCAGTACTTC
TRBJ1-2,few,TRBD1,TRBV5-4,CASSLSGGTVYGYTF,TGTGCCAGCAGCTTGTCAGGGGGCACGGTCTATGGCTACACCTTC
TRBJ2-2,-,TRBD1,TRBV19,CASKDRGPTGELFF,TGTGCCAGCAAGGACAGGGGGCCTACCGGGGAGCTGTTTTTT
TRBJ1-6,-,TRBD1,TRBV27,CASSYRGGNSPLHF,TGTGCCAGCAGTTACAGGGGAGGCAATTCACCCCTCCACTTT
TRBJ2-6,-,-,TRBV19,CASTEVGARSGANVLTF,TGTGCCAGTACCGAGGTGGGGGCGCGTTCTGGGGCCAACGTCCTGACTTTC
TRBJ2-1,-,TRBD2,TRBV19,CASSIRTSGRANRNEQFF,TGTGCCAGTAGTATCCGGACTAGCGGGAGGGCCAATCGCAATGAGCAGTTCTTC
TRBJ2-4,-,-,TRBV21-1,CASSPGQGAREAKNIQYF,TGTGCCAGCAGCCCGGGACAGGGGGCAAGGGAAGCCAAAAACATTCAGTACTTC
TRBJ1-5,-,TRBD1,TRBV28,CASSPPTGNRVDPQHF,TGTGCCAGCAGTCCCCCGACAGGGAATCGAGTGGATCCCCAGCATTTT
TRBJ1-2,-,TRBD1,TRBV29-1,CSVVQGGANYGYTF,TGCAGCGTGGTACAGGGGGGAGCTAACTATGGCTACACCTTC
TRBJ2-3,-,-,TRBV7-2,CASSLIRGSDTQYF,TGTGCCAGCAGCTTAATTCGGGGTTCAGATACGCAGTATTTT
TRBJ1-5,-,-,TRBV5-1,CASSSRPREPQHF,TGCGCCAGCAGTTCTCGCCCTCGGGAGCCCCAGCATTTT
TRBJ2-1,once,TRBD2,TRBV7-7,CASSYRTSGKRRYNEQFF,TGTGCCAGCAGCTACCGGACTAGCGGCAAAAGGAGGTACAATGAGCAGTTCTTC
TRBJ2-5,-,TRBD1,TRBV5-4,CASSLDRGPQETQYF,TGTGCCAGCAGCCTTGACAGGGGGCCCCAAGAGACCCAGTACTTC
TRBJ1-6,many,TRBD1,TRBV2,CASSRQGSNSPLHF,TGTGCCAGCAGCAGACAGGGATCCAATTCACCCCTCCACTTT
TRBJ2-7,-,TRBD1,TRBV5-1,CASSLGQGTEQYF,TGCGCCAGCAGCTTGGGACAGGGTACCGAGCAGTACTTC
TRBJ1-5,once,-,TRBV6-1,CASSDWTVLQPQHF,TGTGCCAGCAGTGATTGGACAGTACTTCAGCCCCAGCATTTT
TRBJ2-1,-,TRBD2,TRBV5-1,CASSLQGTSGRGGEQFF,TGCGCCAGCAGCTTACAGGGCACTAGCGGGAGAGGCGGTGAGCAGTTCTTC
TRBJ1-1,-,TRBD1,TRBV19,CASKPTGGLLMNTEAFF,TGTGCCAGTAAACCGACAGGGGGCCTTCTTATGAACACTGAAGCTTTCTTT